The rows below give T cell receptor beta chains drawn from one sample of a study of identical twins. MiXCR, applied by TCRdb to the 5' RACE reads, yields one record per CDR3 protein. The sample comprises around 250,000 distinct CDR3 sequences, about 8% of which are singletons, and 2.5% to 3.5% rests with the top ten. These same records also appear under a second study, on yellow fever vaccine responses in identical twins.

Sequenced material: CD8+ T cells sorted from blood. Receptor source: a young woman in good health. Both conserved end residues are part of each CDR3. A D gene is named only where the DNA matches it firmly. Clone size is stated in some rows and not others, as once, few, many or a class when expanded.

V gene	clone size	J gene	D gene	CDR3 protein	CDR3 DNA
TRBV6-1	-	TRBJ2-3	TRBD2	CASRPGLAEDTQYF	TGTGCCAGCAGGCCCGGACTAGCGGAAGATACGCAGTATTTT
TRBV2	many	TRBJ1-5	-	CASSVHRESGDGNQPQHF	TGTGCCAGCAGTGTGCACAGGGAGAGCGGGGATGGGAATCAGCCCCAGCATTTT
TRBV16	-	TRBJ2-7	-	CASSQYGSYEQYF	TGTGCCAGCAGCCAATACGGCTCCTACGAGCAGTACTTC
TRBV27	many	TRBJ2-3	-	CASSLEIGGPVDTQYF	TGTGCCAGCAGCCTAGAGATAGGGGGGCCGGTAGATACGCAGTATTTT
TRBV20-1	many	TRBJ2-2	-	CSASEMGLVEDTGELFF	TGCAGTGCTAGCGAGATGGGGTTGGTCGAGGACACCGGGGAGCTGTTTTTT
TRBV4-3	many	TRBJ1-5	-	CASSQERARDQPQHF	TGCGCCAGCAGCCAAGAACGGGCCCGGGATCAGCCCCAGCATTTT
TRBV13	-	TRBJ2-7	TRBD2	CASSSGLAADEQYF	TGTGCCAGCAGCTCGGGACTAGCGGCCGATGAGCAGTACTTC
TRBV6-2/TRBV6-3	few	TRBJ2-1	-	CASSYTGTYNEQFF	TGTGCCAGCAGTTACACGGGAACCTACAATGAGCAGTTCTTC
TRBV24-1	many	TRBJ2-1	TRBD1	CATGQAGNEQFF	TGTGCCACGGGACAGGCAGGGAATGAGCAGTTCTTC
TRBV4-2	many	TRBJ2-7	TRBD2	CASSQALTAGAASYEQYF	TGTGCCAGCAGCCAAGCCCTAACAGCGGGAGCCGCCTCCTACGAGCAGTACTTC
TRBV12-3/TRBV12-4	few	TRBJ2-2	-	CASSLMDGELFF	TGTGCCAGCAGTTTAATGGACGGGGAGCTGTTTTTT
TRBV7-9	-	TRBJ1-2	TRBD1	CASSRQGAWGYTF	TGTGCCAGCAGTCGACAGGGGGCGTGGGGCTACACCTTC
TRBV29-1	few	TRBJ2-7	TRBD1	CSVETRDRDHEQYF	TGCAGCGTTGAGACCCGGGACAGGGACCACGAGCAGTACTTC
TRBV5-6	few	TRBJ2-3	-	CASSFLGSSTDTQYF	TGTGCCAGCAGCTTTCTAGGGTCTAGCACAGATACGCAGTATTTT
TRBV12-3/TRBV12-4	many	TRBJ2-1	TRBD2	CASSPLAGVNNEQFF	TGTGCCAGCAGTCCACTAGCGGGGGTCAACAATGAGCAGTTCTTC
TRBV10-3	few	TRBJ2-7	-	CAISPGPYEQYF	TGTGCCATAAGCCCCGGCCCCTACGAGCAGTACTTC
TRBV7-8	-	TRBJ2-7	TRBD2	CASSLAGLDSYEQYF	TGTGCCAGCAGCTTAGCCGGACTAGACTCCTACGAGCAGTACTTC
TRBV29-1	-	TRBJ2-7	TRBD1	CSVAPGQELSYEQYF	TGCAGCGTTGCGCCGGGACAGGAATTATCCTACGAGCAGTACTTC
TRBV29-1	many	TRBJ2-6	-	CSARTGANVLTF	TGCAGCGCTCGGACCGGGGCCAACGTCCTGACTTTC
TRBV19	-	TRBJ1-1	-	CASSTGAEAFF	TGTGCCAGTAGTACCGGGGCTGAAGCTTTCTTT
TRBV11-3	-	TRBJ2-3	TRBD2	CASSLRTSGLKDTQYF	TGTGCCAGCAGCTTACGGACTAGCGGACTCAAAGATACGCAGTATTTT
TRBV21-1	-	TRBJ2-7	-	CARSKRRPGVEQYF	TGTGCCAGAAGCAAAAGAAGGCCGGGGGTCGAGCAGTACTTC
TRBV6-5	-	TRBJ2-5	TRBD2	CASSSGLAGAGEETQYF	TGTGCCAGCAGTTCCGGACTAGCGGGGGCTGGGGAGGAGACCCAGTACTTC
TRBV25-1	many	TRBJ2-2	-	CASSESRETGELFF	TGTGCCAGCAGTGAATCCAGGGAAACCGGGGAGCTGTTTTTT
TRBV7-9	many	TRBJ2-7	TRBD2	CASSHPGGGGTYEQYF	TGTGCCAGCAGCCACCCGGGAGGCGGGGGAACCTACGAGCAGTACTTC
TRBV7-9	few	TRBJ2-7	TRBD2	CASSFHQGLSYEQYF	TGTGCCAGCAGCTTCCACCAGGGACTATCTTACGAGCAGTACTTC
TRBV11-2	few	TRBJ2-1	-	CASSLTGQQFF	TGTGCCAGCAGCTTAACAGGACAGCAGTTCTTC
TRBV7-9	many	TRBJ2-5	-	CASTPAQQETQYF	TGTGCCAGTACCCCGGCTCAGCAAGAGACCCAGTACTTC
TRBV28	-	TRBJ2-7	TRBD1	CASRMGQSYEQYF	TGTGCCAGCAGAATGGGACAGTCCTACGAGCAGTACTTC
TRBV29-1	many	TRBJ2-7	-	CSVVGVEFSGYEQYF	TGCAGCGTTGTGGGGGTTGAGTTTTCCGGCTACGAGCAGTACTTC
TRBV5-1	many	TRBJ2-2	-	CASSPLEPGELFF	TGCGCCAGCAGCCCATTAGAACCCGGGGAGCTGTTTTTT